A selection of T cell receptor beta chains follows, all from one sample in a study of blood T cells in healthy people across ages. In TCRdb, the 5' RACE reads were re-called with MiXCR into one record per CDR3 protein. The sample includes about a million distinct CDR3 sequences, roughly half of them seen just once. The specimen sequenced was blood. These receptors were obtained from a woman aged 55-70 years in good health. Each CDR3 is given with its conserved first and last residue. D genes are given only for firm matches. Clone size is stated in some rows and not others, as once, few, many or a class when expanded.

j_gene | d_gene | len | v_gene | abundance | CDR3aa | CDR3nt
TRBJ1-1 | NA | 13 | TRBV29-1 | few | CSVEVLSPTEAFF | TGCAGCGTTGAAGTACTATCCCCGACTGAAGCTTTCTTT
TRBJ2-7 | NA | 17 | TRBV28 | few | CASSTPLSGARGYEQYF | TGTGCCAGCAGTACCCCCTTATCCGGGGCGAGGGGCTACGAGCAGTACTTC
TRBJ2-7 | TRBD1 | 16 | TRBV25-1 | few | CASASQPGQGPYEQYF | TGTGCCAGCGCCTCTCAACCGGGACAGGGCCCCTACGAGCAGTACTTC
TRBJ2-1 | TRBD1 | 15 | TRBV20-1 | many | CSAGGTGGFKDEQFF | TGCAGTGCGGGTGGGACAGGGGGGTTTAAGGATGAGCAGTTCTTC
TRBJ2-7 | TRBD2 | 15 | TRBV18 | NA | CASSSGRASSYEQYF | TGTGCCAGCTCGAGCGGGAGAGCCAGCTCCTACGAGCAGTACTTC
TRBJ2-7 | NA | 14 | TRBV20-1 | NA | CSARAGAGYNEQYF | TGCAGTGCTAGAGCGGGGGCAGGTTACAATGAGCAGTACTTC
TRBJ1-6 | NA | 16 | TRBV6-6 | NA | CASSPRAASSNSPLHF | TGTGCCAGCAGCCCTAGAGCTGCGTCCAGCAATTCACCCCTCCACTTT
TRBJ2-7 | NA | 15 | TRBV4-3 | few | CASSQSGTGFYEQYF | TGCGCCAGCAGCCAATCCGGGACTGGCTTCTACGAGCAGTACTTC
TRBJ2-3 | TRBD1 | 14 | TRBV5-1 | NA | CASSLRQGIDTQYF | TGCGCCAGCAGCCTGCGACAGGGAATAGATACGCAGTATTTT
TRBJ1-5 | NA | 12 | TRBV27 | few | CASRAGFGPQHF | TGTGCCAGCAGAGCAGGGTTCGGTCCCCAGCATTTT